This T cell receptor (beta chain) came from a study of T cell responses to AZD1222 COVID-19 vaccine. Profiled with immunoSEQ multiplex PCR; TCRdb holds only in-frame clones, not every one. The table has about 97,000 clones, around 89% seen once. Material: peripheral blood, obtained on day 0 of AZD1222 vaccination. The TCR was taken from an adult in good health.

CDR3 coding DNA: TGTGCCAGCAGCCAAGAAGGACAGGGGGCCACTGAAGCTTTCTTT. Its translation is CASSQEGQGATEAFF. This chain uses TRBV3-1 (or the pseudogene TRBV3-2) with TRBJ1-1, with 11 nucleotides matching TRBD1. From germline, CDR1 is LGHDT and CDR2 YNNKEL (reference sequence). V shed 0 bases and J 4 bases; nucleotides not matched to a gene: 1. There are 15 residues in the CDR3.